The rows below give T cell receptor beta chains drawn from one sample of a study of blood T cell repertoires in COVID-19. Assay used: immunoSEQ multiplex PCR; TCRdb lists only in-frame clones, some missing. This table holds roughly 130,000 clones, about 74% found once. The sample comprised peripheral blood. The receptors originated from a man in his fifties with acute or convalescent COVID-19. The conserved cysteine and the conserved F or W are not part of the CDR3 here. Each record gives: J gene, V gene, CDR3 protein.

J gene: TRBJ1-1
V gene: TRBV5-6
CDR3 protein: ASSETGFGTEAF

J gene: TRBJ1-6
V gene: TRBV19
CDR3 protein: ASSIRGIDSPLH

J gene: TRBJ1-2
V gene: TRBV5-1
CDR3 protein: ASSLSTGVYGYT

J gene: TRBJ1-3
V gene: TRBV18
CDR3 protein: ASSEGRFGNTIY

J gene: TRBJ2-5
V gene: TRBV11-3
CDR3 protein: ASSLAHLEETQY

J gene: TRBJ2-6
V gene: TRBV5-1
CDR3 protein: ASSLTATVGSGANVLT

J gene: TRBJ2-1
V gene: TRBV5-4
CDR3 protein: ASSPKAGQGYNEQF

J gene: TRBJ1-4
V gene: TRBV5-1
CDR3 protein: ASSLTAANEKLF

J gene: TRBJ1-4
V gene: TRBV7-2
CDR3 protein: ASSPGVATNEKLF

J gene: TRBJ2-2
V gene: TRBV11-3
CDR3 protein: ASSLEGGTGELF

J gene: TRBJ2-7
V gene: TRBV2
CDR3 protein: ASSEGLVN

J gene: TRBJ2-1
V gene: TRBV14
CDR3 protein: ASSQGQGDLF

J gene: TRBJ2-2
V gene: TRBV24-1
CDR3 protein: ATSDGLGQGELF

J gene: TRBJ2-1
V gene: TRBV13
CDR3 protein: ASSWSGGAYNEQF

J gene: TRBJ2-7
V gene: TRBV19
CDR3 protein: ASSKGQGPTYEQY

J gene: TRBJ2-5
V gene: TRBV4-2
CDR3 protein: ASSQGPSGQGEETQY

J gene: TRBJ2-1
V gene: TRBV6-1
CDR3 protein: ASSEASTSEIYNEQF

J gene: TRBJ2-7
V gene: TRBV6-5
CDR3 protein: ASSHSSSYEQY

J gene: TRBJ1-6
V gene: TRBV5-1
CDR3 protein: ASSLTGFNSPLH

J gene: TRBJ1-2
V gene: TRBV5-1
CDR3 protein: ASSLDGYPYGYT

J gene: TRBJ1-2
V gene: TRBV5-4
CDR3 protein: ASSLLTGDGYT

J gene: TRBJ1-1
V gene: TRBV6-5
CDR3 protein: ASRGRGAEAF

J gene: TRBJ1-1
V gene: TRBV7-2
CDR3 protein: ASSTGQGAGTEAF

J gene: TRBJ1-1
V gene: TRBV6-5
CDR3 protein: ASSSSLVQGGTEAF

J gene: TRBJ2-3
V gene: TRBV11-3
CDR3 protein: ASSLTAGAHTQY

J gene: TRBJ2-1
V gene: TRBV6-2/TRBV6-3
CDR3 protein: ASSPLAGEPYNEQF

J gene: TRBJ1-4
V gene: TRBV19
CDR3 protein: ASSIGVTMRSEKLF

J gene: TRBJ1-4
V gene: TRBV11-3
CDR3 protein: ASSPEGRLIPLEELF

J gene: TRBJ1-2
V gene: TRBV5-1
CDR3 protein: ASSPGQGPNYGYT

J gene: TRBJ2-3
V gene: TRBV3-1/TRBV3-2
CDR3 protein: ASSQDLGGGSDTQY

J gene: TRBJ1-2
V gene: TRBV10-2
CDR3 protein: ASSEGGIAYGYT

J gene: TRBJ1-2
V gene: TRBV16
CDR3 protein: ASSHDRDRGDYGYT

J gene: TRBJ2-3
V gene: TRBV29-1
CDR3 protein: SVPRGGPLTDTQY

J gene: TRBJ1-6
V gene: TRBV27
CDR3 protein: ASSLRDRYSPLH

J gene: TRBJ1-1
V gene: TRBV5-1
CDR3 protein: ASSFSEFNTEAF

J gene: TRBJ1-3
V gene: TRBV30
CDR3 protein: AWSVQDTIY

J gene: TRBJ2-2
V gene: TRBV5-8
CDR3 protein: ASSLEHGELF